The text below deals with one T cell receptor beta chain. Its antigen is not known. Libraries of TCR beta came from quantitative 5'-RACE with molecular barcodes. Each CDR3 protein is one row after TCRdb ran MiXCR on the 5' RACE reads. The sample holds about 280,000 distinct CDR3 sequences, 20% seen once. CDR1 is SQVTM and CDR2 is ANQGSEA in the germline V gene. The CDR3 totals 11 residues. Between the trimmed V and J ends, which lost 5 bases and 4 bases, there was a span of 7 bases. This specimen comes from a study of CD8 T cells in ankylosing spondylitis. The study, taken as a whole, reports: Some of the motif variants had earlier been found in reactive arthritis patients' fluid and blood. Significant enrichment of disease-linked clones was reportedly seen in matched ankylosing spondylitis synovial fluid.

The chain couples TRBV29-1 to TRBJ2-3; D not certain. This TCR derives from a male donor with ankylosing spondylitis or in good health (not recorded which). Sample: blood, either unsorted or a sorted T cell fraction (not recorded which). The CDR3 loop is CSVSVADTQYF. In nucleotides, the CDR3 is TGCAGCGTTTCCGTAGCAGATACGCAGTATTTT.